Listed here is a single T cell receptor (beta chain). This specimen comes from a study of blood T cell repertoires in COVID-19. Germline lookup yields CDR1 SGHTA and CDR2 FQGNSA. J gave up 0 bases and V 6 bases, and 8 bases lay outside the gene matches. This CDR3 is built from 15 residues. Generated by immunoSEQ multiplex PCR, the TCRdb table keeps only in-frame clones and is missing some. Altogether a few hundred thousand clones are present, roughly 89% being singletons, with the ten largest covering 0.85% to 0.95%. The source is a woman in her thirties or forties who had recovered from COVID-19. V is TRBV7-2 and J is TRBJ2-7; TRBD1 matches at 7 bases. Sequenced input: peripheral blood. The CDR3 loop is CASSRGQLDSYEQYF. As DNA, the CDR3 is TGTGCCAGCAGTCGGGGACAGCTAGACTCCTACGAGCAGTACTTC.